This T cell receptor beta chain emerged from a study of blood T cell repertoires in COVID-19. Study overall: From the United States, Italy and Spain came samples of acute and convalescent COVID-19. The cDNA or gDNA used as material had been derived from T cells, B-cell-depleted T cells, or PBMCs.

Assay: immunoSEQ multiplex PCR; the TCRdb copy retains only in-frame clones and omits some. The sample consists of 200,000 to 250,000 clones, 88% of them appearing once. During active infection, Seattle patients enrolled and were then monitored through disease. Germline loops: CDR1 LNHDA, CDR2 SQIVND (reference sequence). CDR3 length: 15 amino acids. V lost 5 bases and J 0 bases, leaving 13 bases between the germline ends. This sequence was found in a man aged 50-60 years with COVID-19, enrolled during active disease. What was sequenced was peripheral blood. The chain is built from TRBV19 and TRBJ1-2; tentatively, D is TRBD1 (5 bases). CDR3 nucleotide sequence: TGTGCCAGTAGTCGTTTGACAGATCCTAACTATGGCTACACCTTC. Its translation: CASSRLTDPNYGYTF.